This T cell receptor (beta chain) was sequenced in a study of blood T cell repertoires in COVID-19. In the study overall: COVID-19 samples collected from the United States, Italy and Spain covered acute and convalescent phases. The analysed material was cDNA or gDNA that came from T cells, B-cell-depleted T cells, or PBMCs.

Residents of about two dozen US areas, aged roughly 18 to 90 years, made up the participants. Produced via immunoSEQ multiplex PCR; TCRdb's table is partial and in-frame only. The sample lists 380,000 or so clones, more than 70% occurring once. Trimming cost V 4 bases and J 2 bases, with 9 bases left between them. This CDR3 is 14 amino acids long. Germline CDR1 and CDR2: MGHRA and YSYEKL. The chain combines TRBV4-1 with TRBJ2-1, with a possible D match to TRBD2 (6 bases). The clonotype was recovered from a man aged 25 to 40 who had recovered from COVID-19. The sample taken for sequencing was PBMCs or T cells enriched from blood (not recorded which). CDR3 bases: TGCGCCAGCAGCCGGGGGGAAACCTACAATGAGCAGTTCTTC. Its protein product is CASSRGETYNEQFF.